This TCR beta chain originates from a study of patients and donors after allogeneic stem cell transplantation. CDR3 size: 15 residues. V dropped 0 bases and J dropped 7 bases, with 13 bases sitting between them. Germline values: CDR1 MNHEY, CDR2 SVGAGI. TCRdb called the RT-PCR reads again in MiXCR, with one record for every CDR3 protein. The sample includes approximately 430,000 distinct CDR3 sequences, 16% of them seen just once. This clonotype was seen a few times. The V call is TRBV6-5, the J call TRBJ1-5, with D perhaps TRBD1 (5 bases). Sequencing was done on a sample of blood, either unsorted or a sorted T cell fraction (not recorded which). The clonotype comes from a human donor who was either an allogeneic HSCT recipient or a stem cell or donor lymphocyte infusion donor (not recorded which). It is not recorded whose cells these are; they may come from a transplant donor. The CDR3, as DNA: TGTGCCAGCAGTTACTCGTTGGGGGGGGACCAGCCCCAGCATTTT. Translation: CASSYSLGGDQPQHF.